This TCR beta chain was identified during a study of response to subunit inactivated influenza vaccine. Study outcomes and limitations: Seasonal influenza vaccination, on each occasion, was suggested by the authors to recruit few new T cells.

The CDR3 runs to 14 residues. Germline assignment: CDR1 SNHLY and CDR2 FYNNEI. Deletions cut 7 bases from V and 5 bases from J, with 17 bases between. TCRdb re-analysed the RT-PCR reads in MiXCR, keeping a single row per CDR3 protein. This table has hundreds of thousands of distinct CDR3 sequences, 15% to 19% appearing once. Comments on this clonotype: Antigen: not known.

The gene calls are TRBV2 and TRBJ1-2; the D gene is possibly TRBD1 (6 bases). This TCR came from a man aged 50-60 years who received an inactivated influenza vaccine. The sequences come from PBMCs from blood, collected 12 days after vaccination. The CDR3 sequence is CASTQTGLGYGYTF. For the CDR3, the DNA is TGTGCCAGCACCCAAACAGGGCTGGGATATGGCTACACCTTC.